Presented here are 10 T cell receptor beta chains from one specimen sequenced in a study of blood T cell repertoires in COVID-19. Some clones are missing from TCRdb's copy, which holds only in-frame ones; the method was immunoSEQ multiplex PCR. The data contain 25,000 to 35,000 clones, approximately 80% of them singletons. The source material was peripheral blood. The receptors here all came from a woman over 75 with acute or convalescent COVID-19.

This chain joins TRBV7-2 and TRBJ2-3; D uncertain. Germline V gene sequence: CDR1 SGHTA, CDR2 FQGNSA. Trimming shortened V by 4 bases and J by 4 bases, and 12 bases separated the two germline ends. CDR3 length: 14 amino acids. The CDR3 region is CASSSPSRADTQYF. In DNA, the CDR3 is TGTGCCAGCAGCTCCCCCTCGCGCGCAGATACGCAGTATTTT.

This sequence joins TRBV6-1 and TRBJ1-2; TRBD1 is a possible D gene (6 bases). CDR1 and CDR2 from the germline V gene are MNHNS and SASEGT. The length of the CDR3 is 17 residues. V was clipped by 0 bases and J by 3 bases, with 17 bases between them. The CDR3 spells CASSEAPGTPADYGYTF. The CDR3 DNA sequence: TGTGCCAGCAGTGAAGCACCCGGGACACCTGCGGACTATGGCTACACCTTC.

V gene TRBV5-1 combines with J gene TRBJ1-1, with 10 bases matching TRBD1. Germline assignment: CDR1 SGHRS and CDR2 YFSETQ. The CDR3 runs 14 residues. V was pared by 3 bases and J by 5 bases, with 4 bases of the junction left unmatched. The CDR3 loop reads CASSSGQGFTEAFF. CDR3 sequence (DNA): TGCGCCAGCAGCTCGGGACAGGGGTTTACTGAAGCTTTCTTT.

CDR3 sequence (DNA): TGTGCCAGCAGGGCGACGACTCATGGCTACACCTTC. Amino acid sequence: CASRATTHGYTF. The chain links TRBV6-5 to TRBJ1-2, with no clear D. The V and J ends lost 6 bases and 6 bases respectively, with 11 bases between them. Germline CDR1 and CDR2: MNHEY and SVGAGI. The CDR3 is made up of 12 amino acids.

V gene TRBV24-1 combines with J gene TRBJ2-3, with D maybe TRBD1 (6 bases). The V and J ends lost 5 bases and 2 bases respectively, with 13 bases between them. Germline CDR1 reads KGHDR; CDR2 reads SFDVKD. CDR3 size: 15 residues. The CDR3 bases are TGTGCCACCAGTGGTACAGGGAAAAACACAGATACGCAGTATTTT. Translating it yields CATSGTGKNTDTQYF.

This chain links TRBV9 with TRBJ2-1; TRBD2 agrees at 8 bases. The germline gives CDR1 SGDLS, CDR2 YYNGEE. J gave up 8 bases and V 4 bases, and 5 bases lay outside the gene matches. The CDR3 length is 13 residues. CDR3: CASSHGGGYEQFF. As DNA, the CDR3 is TGTGCCAGCAGCCACGGGGGGGGCTATGAGCAGTTCTTC. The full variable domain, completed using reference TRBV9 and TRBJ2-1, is DSGVTQTPKHLITATGQRVTLRCSPRSGDLSVYWYQQSLDQGLQFLIQYYNGEERAKGNILERFSAQQFPDLHSELNLSSLELGDSALYFCASSHGGGYEQFFGPGTRLTVL.

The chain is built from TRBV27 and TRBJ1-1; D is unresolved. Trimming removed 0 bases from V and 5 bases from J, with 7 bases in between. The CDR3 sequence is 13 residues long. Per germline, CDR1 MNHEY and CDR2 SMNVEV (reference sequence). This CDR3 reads CASSLSSRTEAFF. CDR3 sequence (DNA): TGTGCCAGCAGTTTATCGTCGAGGACTGAAGCTTTCTTT.

CDR3 amino acids: CASSQEKGIQPQHF. CDR3 sequence (DNA): TGTGCCAGCAGCCAAGAGAAGGGGATCCAGCCCCAGCATTTT. The V and J genes are TRBV4-2 and TRBJ1-5, with D possibly being TRBD1 (5 bases). V shed 0 bases and J shed 7 bases, with 10 bases lying between them. Germline V gene data show CDR1 as LGHNA and CDR2 as YNFKEQ. The CDR3 consists of 14 residues.

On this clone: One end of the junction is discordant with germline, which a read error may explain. Written as DNA, the CDR3 is TGTGCCAGCGTCACCGGGGGGAACTCTGAAGCTTTCTTT. It codes for CASVTGGNSEAFF. The rearrangement uses TRBV6-6 and TRBJ1-1; weak D call: TRBD1 (5 bases). The CDR3 covers 13 residues. Germline loops: CDR1 MNHNY, CDR2 SVGAGI (reference sequence).

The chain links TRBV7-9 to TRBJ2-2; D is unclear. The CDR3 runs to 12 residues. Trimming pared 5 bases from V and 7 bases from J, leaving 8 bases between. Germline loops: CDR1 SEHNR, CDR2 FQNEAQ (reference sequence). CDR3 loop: CASSPLIGELFF. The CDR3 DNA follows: TGTGCCAGCAGCCCCCTAATCGGGGAGCTGTTTTTT.